The 15 T cell receptor beta chains below were found in one sample sequenced in a study of a mutant IDH1 vaccine in newly diagnosed glioma. The assay was immunoSEQ multiplex PCR, and TCRdb's table has in-frame clones only and misses some. Among some 59,000 clones, 80% to 90% were seen once, and the ten largest hold 15% to 25%. Time point described: baseline, week 1 (first vaccination visit). Regarding treatment: pre-vaccination baseline after standard-of-care therapy. Sequenced here: PBMCs, sampled from a glioma patient treated with radiotherapy, temozolomide or both. The receptor set was obtained from a man younger than 30 with glioma.

The sample holds a few counts of this clone. The chain links TRBV19 to TRBJ2-7; 9 nucleotides agree with TRBD1. Losses at the gene ends were 7 bases for V and 3 bases for J; bases not matched to a gene: 7. This CDR3 has 14 amino acids. Per germline, CDR1 LNHDA and CDR2 SQIVND (reference sequence). CDR3 coding DNA: TGTGCCAGTACCTCCGGGACAGGGCTCTACGAGCAGTACTTC. This gives the protein CASTSGTGLYEQYF.

The chain couples TRBV19 to TRBJ2-1; 9 nucleotides agree with TRBD2. Germline CDR1 LNHDA, CDR2 SQIVND (reference sequence). With 5 bases clipped from V and 7 bases from J, the junction kept 12 bases outside the gene matches. This CDR3 is 16 amino acids long. For the CDR3, the DNA is TGTGCCAGTAGTCAATTGACTAGCGGTTTATGGAATGAGCAGTTCTTC. It codes for CASSQLTSGLWNEQFF.

The rearrangement joins TRBV18 to TRBJ1-2; a weak D match, TRBD1 (5 bases). The CDR3 has 13 amino acids. Per germline, CDR1 KGHSH and CDR2 LQKENI. V gave up 3 bases and J gave up 7 bases, with 12 bases separating them. CDR3 sequence reads: CASSPSDTRGYTF. Written as DNA, the CDR3 is TGTGCCAGCTCACCCTCGGACACTCGTGGCTACACCTTC.

V and J are TRBV4-1 and TRBJ1-2; weak D call: TRBD1 (6 bases). The CDR3 has 16 residues. Per germline, CDR1 MGHRA and CDR2 YSYEKL. The germline V and J ends were trimmed by 4 bases and 2 bases, with 17 bases remaining between them. DNA for the CDR3: TGCGCCAGCAGCCTCATAGGGGGGGCCGTCAACTATGGCTACACCTTC. Residues: CASSLIGGAVNYGYTF.

The J gene is TRBJ1-4, the V gene TRBV6-1, with 7 bases lining up with TRBD1. Per the germline V gene, CDR1 is MNHNS and CDR2 is SASEGT. This CDR3 is 15 amino acids long. The V segment lost 4 bases and the J segment 7 bases; nucleotides outside the gene matches: 9. The CDR3 loop reads CASSGRKGASEKLFF. The CDR3 DNA reads TGTGCCAGCAGTGGAAGAAAGGGGGCGAGTGAAAAACTGTTTTTT.

This clone appeared once. V and J are TRBV6-6 and TRBJ1-4; D unresolved. This CDR3 contains 12 residues. CDR1 and CDR2 (germline): MNHNY, SVGAGI (reference sequence). V lost 10 bases and J lost 4, with 10 bases in between. CDR3 loop: CATRALNEKLFF. The CDR3 DNA is TGTGCCACTAGGGCCCTTAATGAAAAACTGTTTTTT.

This chain uses TRBV7-2 with TRBJ1-1; D unresolved. This CDR3 has 13 residues. Trimming took off 3 bases at V and 3 bases at J, with 8 bases between the two ends. CDR1 and CDR2 (germline): SGHTA, FQGNSA. The CDR3 DNA reads TGTGCCAGCAGCTTGTCGAAGGACACTGAAGCTTTCTTT. It specifies CASSLSKDTEAFF.

V is TRBV2 and J is TRBJ1-5; D is ambiguous. The V and J ends lost 1 base and 14 bases respectively, with 15 bases between them. Per the germline V gene, CDR1 is SNHLY and CDR2 is FYNNEI. The CDR3 covers 13 residues. CDR3 amino acids: CASSEGRSRREHF. The CDR3 DNA reads as TGTGCCAGCAGTGAAGGACGAAGCAGAAGAGAGCATTTT. The full variable domain, completed using reference TRBV2 and TRBJ1-5, is EPEVTQTPSHQVTQMGQEVILRCVPISNHLYFYWYRQILGQKVEFLVSFYNNEISEKSEIFDDQFSVERPDGSNFTLKIRSTKLEDSAMYFCASSEGRSRREHFGDGTRLSIL.

Only a few counts were recorded for this clone. The genes are TRBV19 and TRBJ1-1; possible D gene TRBD1, 5 bases. The CDR3 length is 15 residues. CDR1 and CDR2 (germline): LNHDA, SQIVND (reference sequence). The germline V and J ends were trimmed by 7 bases and 4 bases, with 19 bases remaining between them. The CDR3 region is CASKLFTRGFTEAFF. The CDR3 region has the DNA TGTGCCAGTAAGCTTTTTACACGGGGGTTCACTGAAGCTTTCTTT.

This chain uses TRBV6-6 with TRBJ2-7, with D possibly being TRBD2 (5 bases). Germline values: CDR1 MNHNY, CDR2 SVGAGI (reference sequence). The length of the CDR3 is 14 residues. With 2 bases removed from V and 4 bases from J, the gap between germline ends came to 12 bases. This CDR3 reads CASSYPLLGYEQYF. For the CDR3, the DNA is TGTGCCAGCAGTTACCCTCTACTAGGATACGAGCAGTACTTC.

This clone showed up just a few times. This chain joins TRBV30 and TRBJ1-5; no clear D gene. V lost 5 bases and J 3 bases, leaving 14 bases between the germline ends. The CDR3 has 14 amino acids. Per germline, CDR1 GTSNPN and CDR2 SVGIG (reference sequence). CDR3 coding DNA: TGTGCCTGGGGATATACGGGCGCCAATCAGCCCCAGCATTTT. Protein: CAWGYTGANQPQHF.

The DNA for the CDR3 is TGTGCCTCCGGCAGGGACGAAAAACTGTTTTTT. Residues: CASGRDEKLFF. The V gene is TRBV7-8, the J gene TRBJ1-4; tentatively, D is TRBD1 (5 bases). V lost 11 bases, J lost 8 bases, and 12 bases lay in between. The CDR3 is 11 residues long. CDR1 and CDR2 from the germline V gene are SGHVS and FQNEAQ.

The rearrangement joins TRBV6-6 to TRBJ2-7; D is uncertain. Trimming took off 2 bases at V and 2 bases at J, with 10 bases between the two ends. The CDR3 is made up of 14 amino acids. The germline CDR1 and CDR2 sequences are MNHNY and SVGAGI (reference sequence). This CDR3 is CASSYGNSPYEQYF. In DNA form, the CDR3 reads TGTGCCAGCAGTTACGGGAACAGCCCCTACGAGCAGTACTTC.

The rearrangement joins TRBV29-1 to TRBJ1-4; D gene ambiguous. The ends were cut back, 4 bases at V and 8 bases at J, with 8 bases in the middle. This CDR3 spans 11 amino acids. From germline, CDR1 is SQVTM and CDR2 ANQGSEA. CDR3 nucleotides: TGCAGCGTTGGGGGAAGCGAAAAACTGTTTTTT. This gives the protein CSVGGSEKLFF.

The genes are TRBV6-5 and TRBJ1-3; D possibly corresponds to TRBD1 (5 bases). This CDR3 has 15 amino acids. V shed 4 bases and J shed 1 base, with 11 bases lying between them. From germline, CDR1 is MNHEY and CDR2 SVGAGI. The CDR3 reads CASSSPQGSGNTIYF. CDR3 bases: TGTGCCAGCAGTTCCCCCCAGGGATCTGGAAACACCATATATTTT.